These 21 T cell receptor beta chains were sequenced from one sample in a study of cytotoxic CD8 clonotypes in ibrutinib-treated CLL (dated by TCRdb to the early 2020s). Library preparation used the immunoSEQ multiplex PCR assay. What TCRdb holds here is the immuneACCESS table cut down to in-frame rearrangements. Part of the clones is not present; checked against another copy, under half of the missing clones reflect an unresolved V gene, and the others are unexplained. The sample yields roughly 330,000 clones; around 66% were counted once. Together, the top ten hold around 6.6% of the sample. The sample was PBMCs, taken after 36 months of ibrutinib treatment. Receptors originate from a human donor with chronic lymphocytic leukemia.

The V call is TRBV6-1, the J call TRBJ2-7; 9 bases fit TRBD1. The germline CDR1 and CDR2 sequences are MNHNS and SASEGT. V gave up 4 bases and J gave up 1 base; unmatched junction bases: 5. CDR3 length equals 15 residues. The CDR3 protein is CASSGGQGPSYEQYF. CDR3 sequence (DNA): TGTGCCAGCAGTGGTGGACAGGGGCCTTCCTACGAGCAGTACTTC.

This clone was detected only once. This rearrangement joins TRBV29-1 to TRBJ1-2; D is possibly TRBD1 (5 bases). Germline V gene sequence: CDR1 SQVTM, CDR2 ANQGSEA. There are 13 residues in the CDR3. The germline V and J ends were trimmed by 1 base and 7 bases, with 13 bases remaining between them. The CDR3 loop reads CSVEGGKVRGYTF. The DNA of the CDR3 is TGCAGCGTTGAAGGGGGGAAAGTCCGTGGCTACACCTTC.

The DNA of the CDR3 is TGCGCCAGCAGTGAGGGGAGTCAGCCCCAGCATTTT. Its protein product is CASSEGSQPQHF. V is TRBV10-1 and J is TRBJ1-5; D unclear. The CDR3 is 12 residues long. Between the trimmed V and J ends, which lost 2 bases and 6 bases, there was a span of 5 bases. The germline gives CDR1 WNHNN, CDR2 SYGVQD (reference sequence).

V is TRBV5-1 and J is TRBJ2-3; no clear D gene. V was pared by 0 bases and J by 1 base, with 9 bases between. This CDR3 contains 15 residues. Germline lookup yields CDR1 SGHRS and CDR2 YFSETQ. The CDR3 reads CASSLALLGTDTQYF. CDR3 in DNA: TGCGCCAGCAGCTTGGCCTTACTGGGCACAGATACGCAGTATTTT.

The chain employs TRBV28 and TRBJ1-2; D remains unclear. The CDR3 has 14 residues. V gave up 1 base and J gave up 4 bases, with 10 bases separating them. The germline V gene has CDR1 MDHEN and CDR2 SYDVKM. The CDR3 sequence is CASSLLPAFYGYTF. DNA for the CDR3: TGTGCCAGCAGTTTATTGCCTGCCTTCTATGGCTACACCTTC.

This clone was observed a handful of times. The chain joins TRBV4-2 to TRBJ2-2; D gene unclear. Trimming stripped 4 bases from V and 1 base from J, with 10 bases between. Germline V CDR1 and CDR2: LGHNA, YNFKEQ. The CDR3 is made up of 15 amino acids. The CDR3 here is CASSPIKGNTGELFF. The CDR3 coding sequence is TGTGCCAGCAGCCCTATAAAAGGGAACACCGGGGAGCTGTTTTTT.

CDR3 protein: CAIGLAGGYEQYF. CDR3 DNA: TGTGCCATCGGTCTAGCGGGAGGCTACGAGCAGTACTTC. This rearrangement joins TRBV10-3 to TRBJ2-7; 11 positions match TRBD2. The trim removed 8 bases at V and 3 bases at J, leaving 3 bases unmatched. There are 13 residues in the CDR3. Germline lookup yields CDR1 ENHRY and CDR2 SYGVKD.

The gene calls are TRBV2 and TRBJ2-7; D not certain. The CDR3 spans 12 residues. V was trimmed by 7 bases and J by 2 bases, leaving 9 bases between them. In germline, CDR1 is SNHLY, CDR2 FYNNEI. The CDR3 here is CASKVPAYEQYF. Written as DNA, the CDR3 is TGTGCCAGCAAGGTCCCTGCCTACGAGCAGTACTTC. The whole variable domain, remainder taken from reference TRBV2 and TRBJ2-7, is EPEVTQTPSHQVTQMGQEVILRCVPISNHLYFYWYRQILGQKVEFLVSFYNNEISEKSEIFDDQFSVERPDGSNFTLKIRSTKLEDSAMYFCASKVPAYEQYFGPGTRLTVT.

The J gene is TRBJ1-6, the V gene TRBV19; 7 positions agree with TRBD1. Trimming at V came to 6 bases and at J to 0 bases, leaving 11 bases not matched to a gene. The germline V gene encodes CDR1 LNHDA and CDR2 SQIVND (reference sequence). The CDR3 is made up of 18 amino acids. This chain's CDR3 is CASREGGSLFSYNSPLHF. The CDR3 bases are TGTGCCAGTAGGGAAGGGGGCAGCTTGTTCTCCTATAATTCACCCCTCCACTTT.

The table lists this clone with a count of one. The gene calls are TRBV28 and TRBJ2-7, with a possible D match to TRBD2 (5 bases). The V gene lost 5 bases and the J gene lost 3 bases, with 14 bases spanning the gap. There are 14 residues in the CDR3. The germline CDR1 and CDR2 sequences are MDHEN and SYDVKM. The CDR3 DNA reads TGTGCCAGCAGTCCCCTCCGGGGTAGCTACGAGCAGTACTTC. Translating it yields CASSPLRGSYEQYF.

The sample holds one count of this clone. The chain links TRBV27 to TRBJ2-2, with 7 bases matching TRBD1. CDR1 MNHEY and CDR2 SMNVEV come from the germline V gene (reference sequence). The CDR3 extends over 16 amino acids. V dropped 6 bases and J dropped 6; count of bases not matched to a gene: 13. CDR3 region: CASRGAGTVYPGELFF. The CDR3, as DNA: TGTGCCAGCAGGGGAGCCGGGACAGTTTACCCCGGGGAGCTGTTTTTT.

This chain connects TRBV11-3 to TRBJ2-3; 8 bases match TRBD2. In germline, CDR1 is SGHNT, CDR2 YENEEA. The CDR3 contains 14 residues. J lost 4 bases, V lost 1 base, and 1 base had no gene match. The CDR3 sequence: CASSLGAGADTQYF. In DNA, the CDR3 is TGTGCCAGCAGCTTAGGAGCGGGGGCAGATACGCAGTATTTT.

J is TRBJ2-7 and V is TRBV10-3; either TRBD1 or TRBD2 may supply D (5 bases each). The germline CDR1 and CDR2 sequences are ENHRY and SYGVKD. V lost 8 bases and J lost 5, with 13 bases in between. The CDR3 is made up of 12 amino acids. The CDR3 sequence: CAISMGDDEQYF. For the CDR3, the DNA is TGTGCCATCTCAATGGGGGACGACGAGCAGTACTTC.

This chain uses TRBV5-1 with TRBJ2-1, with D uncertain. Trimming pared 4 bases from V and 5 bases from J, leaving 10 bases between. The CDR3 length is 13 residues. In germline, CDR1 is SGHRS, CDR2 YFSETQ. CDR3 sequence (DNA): TGCGCCAGCAGCATGGGTCTCAACAATGAGCAGTTCTTC. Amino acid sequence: CASSMGLNNEQFF.

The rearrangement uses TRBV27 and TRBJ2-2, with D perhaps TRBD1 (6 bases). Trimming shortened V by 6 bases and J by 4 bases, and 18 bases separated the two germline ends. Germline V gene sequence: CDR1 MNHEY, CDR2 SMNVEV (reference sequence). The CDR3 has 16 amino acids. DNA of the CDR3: TGTGCCAGCAGCCTACAGGGTTCGACGGTCACCGGGGAGCTGTTTTTT. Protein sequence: CASSLQGSTVTGELFF.

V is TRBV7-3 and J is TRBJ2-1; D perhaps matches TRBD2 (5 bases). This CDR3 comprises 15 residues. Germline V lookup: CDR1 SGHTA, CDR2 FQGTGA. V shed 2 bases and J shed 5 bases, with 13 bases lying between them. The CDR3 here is CASSLFGLDDNEQFF. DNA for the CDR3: TGTGCCAGCAGCTTATTCGGACTGGATGACAATGAGCAGTTCTTC.

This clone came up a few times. The CDR3 DNA reads TGCAGCGTTAAAGGGGGGGAGAATCAGCCCCAGCATTTT. Its protein product is CSVKGGENQPQHF. The chain has TRBV29-1 and TRBJ1-5; maybe TRBD1 (6 bases). V gave up 5 bases and J gave up 4 bases, with 12 bases separating them. CDR1 and CDR2 (germline): SQVTM, ANQGSEA. The CDR3 totals 13 residues.

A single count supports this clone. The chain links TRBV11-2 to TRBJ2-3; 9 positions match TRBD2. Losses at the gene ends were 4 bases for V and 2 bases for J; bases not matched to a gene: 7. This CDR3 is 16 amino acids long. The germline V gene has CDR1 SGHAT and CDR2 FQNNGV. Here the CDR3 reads CASSSRTSVDTDTQYF. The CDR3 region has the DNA TGTGCCAGCAGCTCCAGGACTAGCGTAGACACAGATACGCAGTATTTT.

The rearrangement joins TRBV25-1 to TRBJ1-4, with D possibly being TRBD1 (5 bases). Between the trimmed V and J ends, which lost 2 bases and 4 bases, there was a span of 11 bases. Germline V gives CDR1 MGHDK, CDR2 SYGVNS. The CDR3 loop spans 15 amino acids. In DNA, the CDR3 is TGTGCCAGCAGTGAACCGGGACTCTATAATGAAAAACTGTTTTTT. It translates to CASSEPGLYNEKLFF.

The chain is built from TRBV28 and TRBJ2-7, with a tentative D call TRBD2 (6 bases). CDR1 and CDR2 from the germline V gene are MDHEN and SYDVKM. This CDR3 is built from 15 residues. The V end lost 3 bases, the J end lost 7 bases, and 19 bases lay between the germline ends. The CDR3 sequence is CASSFPTFAAGEQYF. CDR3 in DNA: TGTGCCAGCAGTTTCCCCACTTTTGCGGCGGGGGAGCAGTACTTC.

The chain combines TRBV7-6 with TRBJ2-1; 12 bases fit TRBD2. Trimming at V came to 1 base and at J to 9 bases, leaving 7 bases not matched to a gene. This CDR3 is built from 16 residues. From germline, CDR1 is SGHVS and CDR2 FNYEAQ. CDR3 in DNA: TGTGCCAGCAGCTTAGTGCTAGCGGGAGGGCCGGTTGAGCAGTTCTTC. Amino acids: CASSLVLAGGPVEQFF.